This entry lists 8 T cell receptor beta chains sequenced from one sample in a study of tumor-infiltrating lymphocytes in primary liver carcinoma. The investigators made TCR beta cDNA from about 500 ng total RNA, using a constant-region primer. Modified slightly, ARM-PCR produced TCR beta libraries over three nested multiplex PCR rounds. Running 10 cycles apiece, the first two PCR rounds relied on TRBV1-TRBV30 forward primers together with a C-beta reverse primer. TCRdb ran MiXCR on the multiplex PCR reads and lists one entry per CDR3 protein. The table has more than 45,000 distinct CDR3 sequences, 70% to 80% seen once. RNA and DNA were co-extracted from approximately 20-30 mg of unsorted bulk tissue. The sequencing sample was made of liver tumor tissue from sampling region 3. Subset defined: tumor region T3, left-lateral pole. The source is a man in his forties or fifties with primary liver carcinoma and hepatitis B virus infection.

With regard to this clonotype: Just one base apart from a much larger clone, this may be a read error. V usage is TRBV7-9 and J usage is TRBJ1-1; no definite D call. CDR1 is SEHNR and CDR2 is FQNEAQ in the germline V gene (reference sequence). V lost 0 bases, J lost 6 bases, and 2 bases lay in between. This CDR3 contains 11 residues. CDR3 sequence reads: CASSLAPEAFF. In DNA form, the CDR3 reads TGTGCCAGCAGCTTAGCCCCTGAAGCTTTCTTT.

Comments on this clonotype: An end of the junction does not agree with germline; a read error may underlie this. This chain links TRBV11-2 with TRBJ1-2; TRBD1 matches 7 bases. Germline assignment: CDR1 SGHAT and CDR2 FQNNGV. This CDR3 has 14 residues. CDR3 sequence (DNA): TGTACCAGCAACCCAACCGACAGGGACTATGGCTACACCTTC. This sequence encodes CTSNPTDRDYGYTF.

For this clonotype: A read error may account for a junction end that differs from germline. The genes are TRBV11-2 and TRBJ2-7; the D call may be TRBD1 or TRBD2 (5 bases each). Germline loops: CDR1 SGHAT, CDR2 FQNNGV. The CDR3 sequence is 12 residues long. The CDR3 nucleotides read TGTACCAGCAGCTTTCTAAGGGGACAGCAGTACTTC. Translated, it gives CTSSFLRGQQYF.

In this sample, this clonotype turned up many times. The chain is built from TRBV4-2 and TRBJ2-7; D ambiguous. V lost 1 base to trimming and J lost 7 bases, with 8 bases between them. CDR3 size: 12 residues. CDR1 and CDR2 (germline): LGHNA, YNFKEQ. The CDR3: CASSQGGPEQYF. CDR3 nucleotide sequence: TGTGCCAGCAGCCAAGGGGGTCCTGAGCAGTACTTC.

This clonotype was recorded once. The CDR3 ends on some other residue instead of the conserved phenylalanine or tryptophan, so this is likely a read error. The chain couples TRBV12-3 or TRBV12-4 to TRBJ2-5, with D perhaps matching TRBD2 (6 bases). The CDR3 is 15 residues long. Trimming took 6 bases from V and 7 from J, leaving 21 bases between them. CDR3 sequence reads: CASSVSGTSRVTQYL. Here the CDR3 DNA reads TGTGCCAGCAGCGTATCGGGAACTAGCCGTGTGACCCAGTACCTC.

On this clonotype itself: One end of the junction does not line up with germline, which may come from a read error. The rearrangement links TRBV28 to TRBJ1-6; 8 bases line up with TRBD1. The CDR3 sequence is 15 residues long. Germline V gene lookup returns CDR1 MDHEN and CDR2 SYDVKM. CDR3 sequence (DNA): TGTGCCAGCAGTTCAGGGGGCCAAGGAAATTCATCCCTCCACTTT. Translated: CASSSGGQGNSSLHF.

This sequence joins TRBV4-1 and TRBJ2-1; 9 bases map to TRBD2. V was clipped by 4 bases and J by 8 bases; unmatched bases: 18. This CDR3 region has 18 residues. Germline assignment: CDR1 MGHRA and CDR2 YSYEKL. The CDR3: CASSRSSIGLARGDEQFF. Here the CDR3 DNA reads TGCGCCAGCAGCCGAAGCTCGATTGGACTAGCGAGGGGGGATGAGCAGTTCTTC.

Here the CDR3 reads CASSQAGSPRWSGRQYF. The CDR3 DNA reads TGTGCCAGCAGCCAAGCAGGTTCCCCCCGGTGGTCTGGCAGGCAATACTTC. This chain links TRBV4-2 with TRBJ2-7; D ambiguous. From germline, CDR1 is LGHNA and CDR2 YNFKEQ. V was clipped by 1 base and J by 13 bases, with 29 bases between them. The CDR3 is made up of 17 amino acids.